The rows below give T cell receptor beta chains drawn from one sample of a study of blood T cell repertoires in COVID-19. Produced via immunoSEQ multiplex PCR; TCRdb's table is partial and in-frame only. Here the sample spans 50,000 to 70,000 clones, around 89% being singletons. Sample: peripheral blood. These receptors originate from a human donor with active COVID-19. The donor label of this sample is uncertain. The CDR3 runs from the conserved cysteine through the conserved F or W. Rows may omit the clone size; those that give it use once, few, many or a size class.

>NA|TRBV7-9|TRBJ2-3
CASSLSSGAGGLGDTQYF
>NA|TRBV20-1|TRBJ1-1
CSASGKAEAFF
>NA|TRBV28|TRBJ2-7
CASSSGYEQYF
>NA|TRBV4-3|TRBJ1-5
CASSQDVGQGAGNQPQHF
>NA|TRBV9|TRBJ2-7
CASSVGTTGEQYF
>few|TRBV2|TRBJ2-7
CASSRDSYEQYF
>NA|TRBV6-1|TRBJ2-1
CASSDSDYKNEQFF
>NA|TRBV4-2|TRBJ2-3
CASSQEWGDSTDTQYF
>NA|TRBV9|TRBJ2-3
CASSVAANTDTQYF
>NA|TRBV25-1|TRBJ2-5
CASSEYETGYQETQYF
>NA|TRBV6-1|TRBJ2-1
CASSERSGGYNEQFF
>NA|TRBV28|TRBJ1-1
CATRRGNTEAFF
>few|TRBV4-1|TRBJ1-1
CASSDKGRGWPEAFF
>NA|TRBV9|TRBJ2-2
CASSVGPAIPTGELFF
>NA|TRBV9|TRBJ2-1
CASSAGGDNNEQFF
>NA|TRBV27|TRBJ1-1
CASSPSQGLAFF
>NA|TRBV27|TRBJ2-7
CASSLQGPYEQYF
>NA|TRBV7-2|TRBJ2-1
CASSLGQGGYNEQFF
>NA|TRBV11-1|TRBJ1-3
CASSLTRGSGNTIYF
>NA|TRBV2|TRBJ2-3
CASSELLRGQSQYF
>NA|TRBV19|TRBJ1-5
CASSTSRARNQPQHF
>NA|TRBV2|TRBJ2-3
CASTRGRGDTQYF
>NA|TRBV6-5|TRBJ1-1
CAGGASNTEAFF
>NA|TRBV27|TRBJ2-7
CASRMTGGYEQYF
>once|TRBV12-3/TRBV12-4|TRBJ2-1
CASSLLNEQFF
>NA|TRBV19|TRBJ2-3
CASSIGEDTQYF
>NA|TRBV18|TRBJ2-5
CASSPRGLAGGQETQYF
>NA|TRBV6-2/TRBV6-3|TRBJ2-3
CASSIASGTDTQYF
>NA|TRBV11-3|TRBJ2-7
CASSRDNSYEQYF